These T cell receptor beta chains were read from a single sample in a study of identical twins. TCRdb redid the calling of the 5' RACE reads with MiXCR, one entry per CDR3 protein. The profile shows 450,000 to 500,000 distinct CDR3 sequences, 13% to 15% of them singletons. These data also featured in a second study, about yellow fever vaccine responses in identical twins.

The sequenced material came from CD4+ T cells sorted from blood. All receptors come from a woman under 30 in good health. CDR3s include the opening cysteine and the closing phenylalanine or tryptophan. Each record gives: clone size, D gene, V gene, J gene, CDR3 length, CDR3 DNA, CDR3 protein. The D gene is left open where the match is weak. The size of a clone is reported for some rows only, either as once, few or many, or as a class for expanded clones.

NA	NA	TRBV20-1	TRBJ2-5	14	TGCAGTGCTAGGGATGCTAAAACCCAAGAGACCCAGTACTTC	CSARDAKTQETQYF
NA	NA	TRBV4-2	TRBJ2-3	15	TGTGCCAGCAGCCAAGCGGGACAGCAGGGGGGTACGCAGTATTTT	CASSQAGQQGGTQYF
NA	TRBD2	TRBV20-1	TRBJ2-2	15	TGCAGTGCTAGCGGGAGGGCCTCGAGCACCGGGGAGCTGTTTTTT	CSASGRASSTGELFF
NA	TRBD1	TRBV7-2	TRBJ1-2	14	TGTGCCAGCAGATCCCCGACAGGGAGATATGGCTACACCTTC	CASRSPTGRYGYTF
many	NA	TRBV29-1	TRBJ2-1	13	TGCAGCGGGGTCGCCCCTAGCCACAATGAGCAGTTCTTC	CSGVAPSHNEQFF
NA	NA	TRBV6-5	TRBJ2-3	14	TGTGCCAGCAGTTACACCCATAGTGCAGATACGCAGTATTTT	CASSYTHSADTQYF
few	NA	TRBV7-2	TRBJ2-7	15	TGTGCCAGCAGCTCCCCGGATAAGATCTCCTACGAGCAGTACTTC	CASSSPDKISYEQYF
NA	TRBD2	TRBV9	TRBJ2-7	16	TGTGCCAGCAGCGTAGCTTCCGAGTCGGGGGGATTCGAGCAGTACTTC	CASSVASESGGFEQYF
NA	TRBD2	TRBV7-9	TRBJ2-2	17	TGTGCCAGCAGCCTCGGTCAGCGGGGGTATGACACCGGGGAGCTGTTTTTT	CASSLGQRGYDTGELFF
NA	TRBD1	TRBV4-1	TRBJ2-3	16	TGCGCCAGCAGCCAAACCTCCGGACAGGGCACAGATACGCAGTATTTT	CASSQTSGQGTDTQYF
NA	TRBD2	TRBV30	TRBJ2-1	14	TGTGCCCAACGACTAGCGGGGGCCCTAGATGAGCAGTTCTTC	CAQRLAGALDEQFF
NA	NA	TRBV5-6	TRBJ2-1	13	TGTGCCAGCAGAAGAGGGGCCCACAATGAGCAGTTCTTC	CASRRGAHNEQFF
NA	TRBD1	TRBV5-6	TRBJ2-3	18	TGTGCCAGCAGCTTGGCACGCCGGGACAGGGGGCTTGGAGATACGCAGTATTTT	CASSLARRDRGLGDTQYF
NA	TRBD2	TRBV30	TRBJ2-7	14	TGTGCCTGGAGTGTACTAGCGGGTCCCTACGAGCAGTACTTC	CAWSVLAGPYEQYF
few	TRBD1	TRBV5-8	TRBJ2-3	17	TGTGCCAGCAGCTTGGTAACGACAGGGCGGGGCACAGATACGCAGTATTTT	CASSLVTTGRGTDTQYF
NA	TRBD1	TRBV9	TRBJ1-2	15	TGTGCCAGCAGCGTAGCTAGAAGTACAGGGGAAGGCTACACCTTC	CASSVARSTGEGYTF
few	NA	TRBV4-1	TRBJ1-6	16	TGCGCCAGCAGCCAAGAGAGGACAGCGCCCCAAATTGCCCTCCACTTT	CASSQERTAPQIALHF
NA	TRBD1	TRBV5-6	TRBJ2-1	13	TGTGCCAGCAGTCGCGACAGGGGGCACGAGCAGTTCTTC	CASSRDRGHEQFF
many	NA	TRBV12-3/TRBV12-4	TRBJ1-4	11	TGTGCCAGCTCCCCCGGGGAAAAACTGTTTTTT	CASSPGEKLFF
many	NA	TRBV7-2	TRBJ2-2	13	TGTGCCAGCAGCCCCCGTAGAGACGGGGAGCTGTTTTTT	CASSPRRDGELFF
NA	TRBD2	TRBV9	TRBJ2-4	15	TGTGCCAGCAGCGTAGGGTCAGCGGGGGAAAACATTCAGTACTTC	CASSVGSAGENIQYF
few	TRBD1	TRBV15	TRBJ2-1	15	TGTGCCACGATCCGACAGGGTAGCTCCTACAATGAGCAGTTCTTC	CATIRQGSSYNEQFF
few	NA	TRBV6-2/TRBV6-3	TRBJ2-1	14	TGTGCCAGCAGGGACCCTAGCGCGTACAATGAGCAGTTCTTC	CASRDPSAYNEQFF
NA	NA	TRBV6-5	TRBJ2-6	16	TGTGCCAGCAGTTACAGTGGGGACTCTGGGGCCAACGTCCTGACTTTC	CASSYSGDSGANVLTF
few	NA	TRBV5-1	TRBJ1-1	12	TGCGCCAGCAGCAAGGACTACACTGAAGCTTTCTTT	CASSKDYTEAFF
few	TRBD2	TRBV7-8	TRBJ2-7	18	TGTGCCAGCAGCTCAAATGGACTAGCGGGACTGGGGGGCTACGAGCAGTACTTC	CASSSNGLAGLGGYEQYF
few	TRBD2	TRBV2	TRBJ2-1	11	TGTGCCAGCAGTGAAACTAGCGGACATAGCTTC	CASSETSGHSF
few	NA	TRBV14	TRBJ2-3	15	TGTGCCAGCAGCCAAGATGTCCAACCAGCAGATACGCAGTATTTT	CASSQDVQPADTQYF
few	NA	TRBV20-1	TRBJ2-2	14	TGCAGTGCTAGATATGGGTCCGGCACCGGGGAGCTGTTTTTT	CSARYGSGTGELFF
few	TRBD2	TRBV7-2	TRBJ2-3	14	TGTGCCAGCAGAGTAGCGGGAGTCGCAGATACGCAGTATTTT	CASRVAGVADTQYF
NA	NA	TRBV7-2	TRBJ2-3	13	TGTGCCAGCAGCTTAGCGCAAGCCGGGACGCAGTATTTT	CASSLAQAGTQYF
NA	TRBD2	TRBV5-1	TRBJ2-5	15	TGCGCCAGCGCAAGCGGGGGGGCCCACCAAGAGACCCAGTACTTC	CASASGGAHQETQYF
few	NA	TRBV2	TRBJ2-7	14	TGTGCCAGCTGTCTAACTAGAACAGCCTACGAGCAGTACTTC	CASCLTRTAYEQYF
NA	NA	TRBV4-1	TRBJ2-4	13	TGCGCCAGCAGCCACGCCGGGCAAAACATTCAGTACTTC	CASSHAGQNIQYF
NA	TRBD2	TRBV20-1	TRBJ2-1	14	TGCAGTGCTCCCAGACTAGCGGGAGTGGGTGAGCAGTTCTTC	CSAPRLAGVGEQFF